This entry describes one T cell receptor (beta chain). This sample stems from a study of cytomegalovirus exposure and HLA in healthy donors. Across the whole study: An analysis done earlier identified more than 100 million unique TCR beta sequences from about 179 million T cells.

Both 60 Vbeta primers and 13 Jbeta primers went into the PCR. Profiled with immunoSEQ multiplex PCR; TCRdb holds only in-frame clones, not every one. The data show about 150,000 clones, over 70% seen once. Germline assignment: CDR1 SGHTA and CDR2 FQGNSA. The CDR3 is 13 amino acids. This clonotype was obtained from a woman aged 40 to 55 in good health and CMV-seropositive. The chain couples TRBV7-2 to TRBJ2-5, with a possible D match to TRBD2 (5 bases). The end of the DNA aligns better with TRBJ2-7, so the J call may be wrong. Sequencing was carried out using PBMCs. This chain's CDR3 is CASSLIRGSEQYF. Here the CDR3 DNA reads TGTGCCAGCAGCTTAATTCGGGGTAGCGAGCAGTACTTC.